Shown below are 10 T cell receptor beta chains from a single sample sequenced in a study of blood T cell repertoires in COVID-19. Some clones are missing from TCRdb's copy, which holds only in-frame ones; the method was immunoSEQ multiplex PCR. The table has over 200,000 clones, 86% seen once. Sequenced material: PBMCs or T cells enriched from blood (not recorded which). The receptors derive from a woman aged 25 to 39 who had been exposed to COVID-19.

V usage is TRBV28 and J usage is TRBJ1-3; a weak D match, TRBD1 (5 bases). Trimming took 2 bases from V and 1 from J, leaving 6 bases between them. CDR1 MDHEN and CDR2 SYDVKM come from the germline V gene. The CDR3 runs to 14 residues. CDR3 sequence: CASSLGQSGNTIYF. CDR3 in DNA: TGTGCCAGCAGTTTAGGACAATCTGGAAACACCATATATTTT.

This chain links TRBV4-2 with TRBJ2-2; possibly TRBD2 for D (7 bases). CDR1 and CDR2 from the germline V gene are LGHNA and YNFKEQ. Trimming left V 10 bases short and J 4 bases short, with 16 bases between. This CDR3 is 14 amino acids long. CDR3 region: CATEGGGTTGELFF. The DNA of the CDR3 is TGTGCCACCGAAGGGGGGGGAACCACCGGGGAGCTGTTTTTT.

The rearrangement joins TRBV6-5 to TRBJ2-1, with D tentatively TRBD2 (6 bases). The CDR3 is made up of 15 amino acids. V was clipped by 6 bases and J by 6 bases, with 18 bases between them. Germline loops: CDR1 MNHEY, CDR2 SVGAGI. CDR3 protein: CASRGRLVPLNEQFF. Here the CDR3 DNA reads TGTGCCAGCAGAGGGAGACTAGTGCCCCTCAATGAGCAGTTCTTC.

The CDR3 region has the DNA TGTGCCTGGAGTGTACGATCGGGACTTCGGACCGGGGAGCTGTTTTTT. Its protein is CAWSVRSGLRTGELFF. The chain carries TRBV30 and TRBJ2-2; tentative D call: TRBD2 (6 bases). The CDR3 has 16 amino acids. The germline V gene encodes CDR1 GTSNPN and CDR2 SVGIG (reference sequence). V lost 0 bases and J lost 5, with 16 bases in between.

About this clone: The sample contains more than one DNA sequence encoding this CDR3. J is TRBJ1-2 and V is TRBV12-3 or TRBV12-4; TRBD1 is a possible D gene (6 bases). The CDR3 is 12 amino acids. V shed 5 bases and J shed 7 bases, with 11 bases lying between them. CDR3 amino acids: CASSPGTSGYTF. DNA of the CDR3: TGTGCCAGCAGTCCCGGGACATCTGGCTACACCTTC.

A single count supports this clone. J is TRBJ2-1 and V is TRBV7-3, with TRBD2 as a possible D gene (6 bases). Germline V gives CDR1 SGHTA, CDR2 FQGTGA. The CDR3 spans 13 residues. V lost 1 base to trimming and J lost 6 bases, with 7 bases between them. The DNA for the CDR3 is TGTGCCAGCAGCTTAAAGGAGGGCAATGAGCAGTTCTTC. This gives the protein CASSLKEGNEQFF.

This chain links TRBV5-8 with TRBJ1-5, with 10 bases aligning to TRBD1. V dropped 7 bases and J dropped 5; count of bases not matched to a gene: 3. The CDR3 is 13 amino acids. Germline values: CDR1 SGHTS, CDR2 YDEGEE. In DNA, the CDR3 is TGTGCCAGCGGGACAGGGGTTGATCAGCCCCAGCATTTT. As protein: CASGTGVDQPQHF.

The chain combines TRBV5-1 with TRBJ1-1; perhaps TRBD1 as D (6 bases). V gave up 0 bases and J gave up 0 bases, with 12 bases separating them. Germline CDR1 reads SGHRS; CDR2 reads YFSETQ. This CDR3 contains 16 residues. This chain's CDR3 is CASSLGSGGLNTEAFF. The CDR3 DNA sequence: TGCGCCAGCAGCTTGGGGTCGGGGGGCTTGAACACTGAAGCTTTCTTT.

The rearrangement uses TRBV6-5 and TRBJ1-1; possibly TRBD1 for D (5 bases). The CDR3 loop spans 15 amino acids. Deletions cut 5 bases from V and 0 bases from J, with 13 bases between. The germline gives CDR1 MNHEY, CDR2 SVGAGI. CDR3 in DNA: TGTGCCAGCAGTCCGTTAGGAGGGGTGAACACTGAAGCTTTCTTT. It specifies CASSPLGGVNTEAFF.

This sequence joins TRBV21-1 and TRBJ2-1; the D call in the table, TRBD1, was not verified against the DNA. TRBV21-1 has pseudogene status. The CDR3 is made up of 14 amino acids. The CDR3 sequence: CASRTRVSYNEQFF. The DNA for the CDR3 is TGTGCCAGCAGGACCAGGGTCTCCTACAATGAGCAGTTCTTC.